The 26 T cell receptor beta chains reported below all come from one sample, sequenced in a study of T-cell reconstitution after alpha-beta-depleted transplantation in children. TCRbeta library preparation incorporated unique molecular identifiers. TCRdb fed the PCR reads into MiXCR, producing one record per CDR3 protein. The sample has around 700,000 distinct CDR3 sequences; approximately 14% are singletons. Source: PBMCs, taken before TCRalphabeta/CD19-depleted stem cell transplant. The receptors come from a girl aged 2-10 years with congenital amegakaryocytic thrombocytopenia, due to receive a stem cell transplant.

In its sample, this clonotype was seen a few times. The V and J genes are TRBV25-1 and TRBJ2-2, with unresolved D. The length of the CDR3 is 16 residues. Trimming left V 0 bases short and J 0 bases short, with 8 bases between. Germline V gene data show CDR1 as MGHDK and CDR2 as SYGVNS. The CDR3 sequence: CASSEYTYTNTGELFF. Here the CDR3 DNA reads TGTGCCAGCAGTGAATATACTTACACGAACACCGGGGAGCTGTTTTTT.

This clonotype was detected ten times or more. The chain has TRBV15 and TRBJ1-6; D is unclear. CDR1 is LNHNV, CDR2 YYDKDF, per germline (reference sequence). V was shortened by 5 bases and J by 0 bases, with 8 bases between the two germline ends. The CDR3 covers 15 residues. CDR3 residues: CATSERRSYNSPLHF. The CDR3 DNA reads as TGTGCCACCAGCGAACGGCGCTCCTATAATTCACCCCTCCACTTT. The full variable domain, with the rest looked up from reference TRBV15 and TRBJ1-6, is DAMVIQNPRYQVTQFGKPVTLSCSQTLNHNVMYWYQQKSSQAPKLLFHYYDKDFNNEADTPDNFQSRRPNTSFCFLDIRSPGLGDTAMYLCATSERRSYNSPLHFGNGTRLTVT.

This clonotype came up a few times. V and J are TRBV4-2 and TRBJ2-4; no clear D gene. The CDR3 totals 15 residues. Germline V CDR1 and CDR2: LGHNA, YNFKEQ. V lost 0 bases and J 3 bases, leaving 9 bases between the germline ends. CDR3 amino acids: CASSQDSRSKNIQYF. CDR3 nucleotide sequence: TGTGCCAGCAGCCAAGATTCCCGGAGCAAAAACATTCAGTACTTC.

This clonotype was counted at least ten times. Here the CDR3 reads CASSLGLAGIYEQFF. In DNA, the CDR3 is TGTGCCAGCAGTTTAGGCCTAGCGGGTATCTATGAGCAGTTCTTC. The rearrangement uses TRBV12-3 or TRBV12-4 and TRBJ2-1, with 8 bases matching TRBD2. The CDR3 is 15 residues long. V was clipped by 1 base and J by 8 bases; unmatched bases: 7.

This clonotype has ten or more counts. The chain recombines TRBV20-1 with TRBJ2-7, with TRBD2 as a possible D gene (6 bases). The germline V gene has CDR1 DFQATT and CDR2 SNEGSKA (reference sequence). This CDR3 has 14 residues. V lost 6 bases and J lost 5, with 20 bases in between. DNA for the CDR3: TGCAGTGCAATCCGGGACTCCCCTTCAGACGAGCAGTACTTC. Encoded protein: CSAIRDSPSDEQYF.

This clonotype was found many times. This chain links TRBV29-1 with TRBJ2-1, with unresolved D. The CDR3 runs 14 residues. Germline V CDR1 and CDR2: SQVTM, ANQGSEA. V was shortened by 7 bases and J by 6 bases, with 19 bases between the two germline ends. The CDR3 loop is CSANPLDRPNEQFF. Here the CDR3 DNA reads TGCAGCGCAAATCCCCTCGACCGTCCCAATGAGCAGTTCTTC.

This clonotype has ten or more counts. The chain couples TRBV7-6 to TRBJ2-1; D is ambiguous. This CDR3 is built from 12 residues. V was cut by 2 bases and J by 6 bases, with 5 bases left in between. The germline V gene encodes CDR1 SGHVS and CDR2 FNYEAQ. The CDR3, as DNA: TGTGCCAGCAGCTTATACCTCAATGAGCAGTTCTTC. Its translation: CASSLYLNEQFF. The whole variable domain, filled in from reference TRBV7-6 and TRBJ2-1, reads GAGVSQSPRYKVTKRGQDVALRCDPISGHVSLYWYRQALGQGPEFLTYFNYEAQQDKSGLPNDRFSAERPEGSISTLTIQRTEQRDSAMYRCASSLYLNEQFFGPGTRLTVL.

This clonotype appeared many times. V usage is TRBV6-6 and J usage is TRBJ2-7; the D gene is possibly TRBD2 (6 bases). The CDR3 is 11 residues long. The germline CDR1 and CDR2 sequences are MNHNY and SVGAGI (reference sequence). Trimming took off 11 bases at V and 7 bases at J, with 15 bases between the two ends. The CDR3 here is CASRGEREQYF. CDR3 DNA: TGTGCCTCCCGCGGGGAGCGGGAGCAGTACTTC.

Many counts were recorded for this clonotype. The chain uses TRBV3-1 and TRBJ1-2; D may be TRBD1 (5 bases). Germline V gene data show CDR1 as LGHDT and CDR2 as YNNKEL (reference sequence). V gave up 4 bases and J gave up 4 bases, with 16 bases separating them. The CDR3 sequence is 15 residues long. In DNA, the CDR3 is TGTGCCAGCAGCCCCAAGACAGTGGCGAGCTATGGCTACACCTTC. Protein product: CASSPKTVASYGYTF.

This rearrangement joins TRBV5-1 to TRBJ2-2; TRBD2 aligns across 7 bases. The CDR3 is made up of 17 amino acids. The V segment lost 5 bases and the J segment 0 bases; nucleotides outside the gene matches: 10. Germline V gene lookup returns CDR1 SGHRS and CDR2 YFSETQ. CDR3 loop: CASRRSLANSNTGELFF. CDR3 DNA: TGCGCCAGCAGACGGTCACTAGCGAACTCGAACACCGGGGAGCTGTTTTTT.

This clonotype was observed a handful of times. The V call is TRBV7-8, the J call TRBJ2-1; D possibly matches TRBD1 or TRBD2 (5 bases each). Germline values: CDR1 SGHVS, CDR2 FQNEAQ. There are 13 residues in the CDR3. V lost 8 bases and J lost 6, with 14 bases in between. DNA for the CDR3: TGTGCCAGCGGGGCACTTGAGGGCAATGAGCAGTTCTTC. Protein sequence: CASGALEGNEQFF. Looking up the rest from reference TRBV7-8 and TRBJ2-1 gives the full variable domain: GAGVSQSPRYKVAKRGQDVALRCDPISGHVSLFWYQQALGQGPEFLTYFQNEAQLDKSGLPSDRFFAERPEGSVSTLKIQRTQQEDSAVYLCASGALEGNEQFFGPGTRLTVL.

The rearrangement links TRBV27 to TRBJ2-3; no reliable D call. Trimming took off 1 base at V and 1 base at J, with 9 bases between the two ends. This CDR3 is built from 15 residues. Germline V gene lookup returns CDR1 MNHEY and CDR2 SMNVEV (reference sequence). This CDR3 reads CASSLFGLGTDTQYF. In DNA form, the CDR3 reads TGTGCCAGCAGTTTATTCGGGTTAGGCACAGATACGCAGTATTTT.

This clonotype was detected a few times. The rearrangement links TRBV27 to TRBJ2-1; D call uncertain. The CDR3 contains 14 residues. The V gene's germline CDR1 is MNHEY and CDR2 SMNVEV (reference sequence). The V end was cut by 8 bases, the J end by 7 bases, with 18 bases between. This CDR3 reads CASGVRAVGNEQFF. Here the CDR3 DNA reads TGTGCCAGCGGGGTTCGGGCCGTCGGGAATGAGCAGTTCTTC.

This clonotype was counted ten times or more. V gene TRBV7-9 combines with J gene TRBJ2-5; 9 nucleotides agree with TRBD2. Per the germline V gene, CDR1 is SEHNR and CDR2 is FQNEAQ (reference sequence). CDR3 length: 16 amino acids. V lost 2 bases, J lost 2 bases, and 6 bases stayed unmatched. DNA of the CDR3: TGTGCCAGCAGCTTAATGACTAGCGGAGAACAAGAGACCCAGTACTTC. The encoded protein is CASSLMTSGEQETQYF.

This sequence joins TRBV29-1 and TRBJ2-1, with 12 bases identical to TRBD2. There are 14 residues in the CDR3. V was clipped by 3 bases and J by 10 bases; unmatched bases: 7. Germline V lookup: CDR1 SQVTM, CDR2 ANQGSEA. The CDR3 coding sequence is TGCAGCGTTGACTCTAGCGGGAGGGCCGAAGAGCAGTTCTTC. Amino acid sequence: CSVDSSGRAEEQFF.

This CDR3 is CSASEIGRAGANVLTF. CDR3 bases: TGCAGTGCTAGTGAAATCGGGAGGGCTGGGGCCAACGTCCTGACTTTC. This chain joins TRBV20-1 and TRBJ2-6; 8 bases map to TRBD2. The CDR3 runs 16 residues. Germline lookup yields CDR1 DFQATT and CDR2 SNEGSKA (reference sequence). With V trimmed by 3 bases and J by 2 bases, 6 bases remained unmatched.

This clonotype was counted at least ten times. V and J are TRBV6-1 and TRBJ2-1; the D call may be TRBD1 or TRBD2 (6 bases each). The CDR3 is 14 residues long. CDR1 MNHNS and CDR2 SASEGT come from the germline V gene. V was cut by 5 bases and J by 7 bases, with 15 bases left in between. The CDR3 spells CASSPRLGGNEQFF. CDR3 bases: TGTGCCAGCAGTCCCAGACTAGGGGGGAATGAGCAGTTCTTC.

This clonotype was counted ten times or more. The rearrangement links TRBV6-1 to TRBJ1-5; D remains ambiguous. Trimming stripped 4 bases from V and 6 bases from J, with 16 bases between. The CDR3 loop spans 15 amino acids. Germline CDR1 and CDR2: MNHNS and SASEGT. CDR3 nucleotide sequence: TGTGCCAGCAGTGCAGAACTGGTTTTACTTCAGCCCCAGCATTTT. Protein sequence: CASSAELVLLQPQHF.

The chain uses TRBV20-1 and TRBJ2-1; D might be TRBD1 or TRBD2, each matching 5 bases. V was shortened by 5 bases and J by 8 bases, with 13 bases between the two germline ends. Germline V gives CDR1 DFQATT, CDR2 SNEGSKA (reference sequence). CDR3 size: 12 residues. In DNA, the CDR3 is TGCAGTGCTCTAGGTGTGGGGGATGAGCAGTTCTTC. It codes for CSALGVGDEQFF.

This clonotype was counted ten times or more. V usage is TRBV24-1 and J usage is TRBJ2-1; unclear D gene. The CDR3 extends over 13 amino acids. Germline assignment: CDR1 KGHDR and CDR2 SFDVKD. V shed 10 bases and J shed 15 bases, with 24 bases lying between them. Here the CDR3 DNA reads TGTGCCACGAGGAGTTCGCGCTCTCTACAACGGTTCTTC. Protein sequence: CATRSSRSLQRFF.

This clonotype was observed a handful of times. V usage is TRBV5-1 and J usage is TRBJ2-1; tentatively, D is TRBD2 (6 bases). Germline CDR1 SGHRS, CDR2 YFSETQ. This CDR3 is built from 18 residues. V lost 3 bases and J lost 0, with 19 bases in between. The CDR3 spells CASSSILAPSGSYNEQFF. The DNA for the CDR3 is TGCGCCAGCAGCTCGATCCTAGCGCCTTCGGGCTCCTACAATGAGCAGTTCTTC.

There are a few counts of this clonotype. The rearrangement joins TRBV6-5 to TRBJ2-2; D unclear. The CDR3 is 14 amino acids. V shed 0 bases and J shed 5 bases, with 7 bases lying between them. Germline loops: CDR1 MNHEY, CDR2 SVGAGI. The CDR3: CASSYSGYTGELFF. The DNA of the CDR3 is TGTGCCAGCAGTTACTCAGGGTATACCGGGGAGCTGTTTTTT.

This clonotype has ten or more counts. CDR3 bases: TGCGCCAGCAGACAGACAGGGACCGGGGAGCTGTTTTTT. It is translated as CASRQTGTGELFF. The chain uses TRBV5-1 and TRBJ2-2; 7 positions match TRBD1. This CDR3 spans 13 amino acids. The germline gives CDR1 SGHRS, CDR2 YFSETQ. V trimming: 5 bases; J trimming: 5 bases; junction bases outside the gene matches: 3.

This clonotype was picked up many times. The chain is built from TRBV24-1 and TRBJ2-2; 7 bases agree with TRBD1. CDR1 KGHDR and CDR2 SFDVKD come from the germline V gene. CDR3 length: 15 residues. V was clipped by 4 bases and J by 4 bases; unmatched bases: 5. The CDR3 protein is CATSDPTGSTGELFF. CDR3 DNA: TGTGCCACCAGTGACCCGACAGGGTCCACCGGGGAGCTGTTTTTT.

This rearrangement joins TRBV15 to TRBJ1-6; no clear D gene. The CDR3 loop spans 12 amino acids. The germline gives CDR1 LNHNV, CDR2 YYDKDF (reference sequence). V lost 8 bases, J lost 7 bases, and 9 bases lay in between. The CDR3 DNA reads as TGTGCCACCTCCGCACAGAATTCACCCCTCCACTTT. This translates into CATSAQNSPLHF.

This clonotype came up many times. The chain has TRBV28 and TRBJ2-7; no firm D call. CDR1 and CDR2 from the germline V gene are MDHEN and SYDVKM. The CDR3 has 12 residues. Trimming left V 3 bases short and J 5 bases short, with 8 bases between. CDR3 nucleotide sequence: TGTGCCAGCAGTTTCCGTCCCGACGAGCAGTACTTC. Its translation is CASSFRPDEQYF.